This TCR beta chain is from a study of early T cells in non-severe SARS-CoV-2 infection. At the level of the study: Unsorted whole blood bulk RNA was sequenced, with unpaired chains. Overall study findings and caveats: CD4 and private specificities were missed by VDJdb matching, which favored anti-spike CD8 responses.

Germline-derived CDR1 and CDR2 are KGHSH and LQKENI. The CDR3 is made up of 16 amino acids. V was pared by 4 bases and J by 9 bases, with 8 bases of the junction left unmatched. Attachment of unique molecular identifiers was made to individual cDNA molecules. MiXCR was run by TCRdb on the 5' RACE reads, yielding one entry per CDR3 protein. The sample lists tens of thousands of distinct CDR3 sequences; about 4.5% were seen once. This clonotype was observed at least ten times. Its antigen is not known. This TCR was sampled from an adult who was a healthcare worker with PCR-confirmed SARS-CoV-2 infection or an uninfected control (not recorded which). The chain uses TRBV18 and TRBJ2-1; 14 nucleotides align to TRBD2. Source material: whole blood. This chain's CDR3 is CASSRGTSGGGGEQFF. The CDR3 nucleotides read TGTGCCAGCTCACGCGGGACTAGCGGGGGCGGAGGTGAGCAGTTCTTC.